The T cell receptor beta chain under discussion was sequenced for a study of blood T cell repertoires in COVID-19. This CDR3 region has 13 residues. V was clipped by 9 bases and J by 3 bases; unmatched bases: 1. Germline V gene data show CDR1 as KGHDR and CDR2 as SFDVKD. Assay used: immunoSEQ multiplex PCR; TCRdb lists only in-frame clones, some missing. The top ten clones hold around 3.4% of a sample with 240,000 or so clones, about 80% of them seen once. The chain uses TRBV24-1 and TRBJ2-2; the match to TRBD1 covers 9 bases. The sequence was collected from a woman aged 80 or over with acute or convalescent COVID-19. What was sequenced was peripheral blood. The CDR3 loop is CATRDRDTGELFF. The CDR3 DNA reads as TGTGCCACCCGGGACAGGGACACCGGGGAGCTGTTTTTT.